This T cell receptor (beta chain) was profiled in a study of graft-versus-host responses after intestinal transplantation. Study outcomes and limitations: The authors found GvH clones in recipient marrow, some appearing first in ileum or blood. Across patients carrying graft-donor T cell macrochimerism, allografts held high graft-versus-host to host-versus-graft clonal ratios.

Using immunoSEQ multiplex PCR, the repertoire was profiled, and TCRdb retains in-frame clones only, with some absent. The sample holds about 20,000 clones, about 45% seen once. Only a few counts were recorded for this clone. The CDR3 is 15 amino acids. CDR1 is ENHRY, CDR2 SYGVKD, per germline. The junction had 9 bases not matched to a gene; V was cut back by 3 bases and J by 8 bases. The TCR was taken from a human patient who received an intestinal transplant. This sample comprised alloreactive CD4+ T cells from a mixed lymphocyte reaction culture, obtained before intestinal transplant. The subset is: CFSE-low proliferating T cells sorted from approximately 6-day pre-transplant mixed lymphocyte reaction (GvH or HvG direction). V gene TRBV10-3 combines with J gene TRBJ1-4; the match to TRBD1 covers 7 bases. The CDR3 sequence is CAISDPGQVGEKLFF. DNA of the CDR3: TGTGCCATCAGTGACCCCGGACAGGTCGGGGAAAAACTGTTTTTT.